These 9 T cell receptor beta chains came from one sample sequenced in a study of blood T cell repertoires in COVID-19. TCRdb's table, derived via immunoSEQ multiplex PCR, lists solely in-frame clones and lacks some. The sample lists around 120,000 clones, over 75% occurring once. Source material: peripheral blood. Source of these receptors: a man of 80 years or more with acute or convalescent COVID-19.

This clone was counted between two and nine times. Other DNA variants within this sample encode the same CDR3. J is TRBJ2-1 and V is TRBV10-3; 10 nucleotides line up with TRBD2. This CDR3 region has 15 residues. V lost 7 bases and J lost 0; bases outside the gene matches: 3. Germline lookup yields CDR1 ENHRY and CDR2 SYGVKD. The CDR3 is CAINPSGSSYNEQFF. The CDR3 coding sequence is TGTGCCATCAACCCTAGCGGGAGCTCCTACAATGAGCAGTTCTTC.

V and J are TRBV6-6 and TRBJ2-7; 13 bases agree with TRBD2. Germline CDR1 MNHNY, CDR2 SVGAGI (reference sequence). The CDR3 contains 17 residues. V lost 5 bases, J lost 4 bases, and 11 bases stayed unmatched. CDR3 residues: CASSRTSGGSIGYEQYF. In DNA form, the CDR3 reads TGTGCCAGCAGTCGGACTAGCGGGGGTTCTATTGGGTACGAGCAGTACTTC.

The chain joins TRBV28 to TRBJ1-2, with 9 bases fitting TRBD1. Looked up from germline, CDR1 is MDHEN and CDR2 is SYDVKM. The CDR3 totals 14 residues. The V gene end was trimmed by 6 bases and the J gene end by 5 bases; junction bases not matched to a gene: 7. The chain's CDR3 is CASSATGGTYGYTF. The CDR3 DNA follows: TGTGCCAGCAGCGCGACAGGGGGTACGTATGGCTACACCTTC.

The rearrangement joins TRBV5-1 to TRBJ1-3; D is possibly TRBD1 (6 bases). This CDR3 is built from 15 residues. Germline V gene lookup returns CDR1 SGHRS and CDR2 YFSETQ. With 5 bases removed from V and 0 bases from J, the gap between germline ends came to 12 bases. CDR3 DNA: TGCGCCAGCAGATGGACAGAGAGCTCTGGAAACACCATATATTTT. Protein sequence: CASRWTESSGNTIYF.

The genes are TRBV19 and TRBJ2-3, with 13 positions matching TRBD2. The CDR3 loop spans 17 amino acids. Germline CDR1 is LNHDA and CDR2 is SQIVND (reference sequence). Unmatched junction bases numbered 12, after V lost 7 bases and J lost 5 bases. CDR3 nucleotides: TGTGCCAGTATGAAGGGCGGACTAGCGGGAGTCATAGATACGCAGTATTTT. The encoded protein is CASMKGGLAGVIDTQYF.

The V and J genes are TRBV5-1 and TRBJ2-3; the match to TRBD2 covers 9 bases. The germline gives CDR1 SGHRS, CDR2 YFSETQ. J lost 7 bases, V lost 5 bases, and 11 bases had no gene match. This CDR3 comprises 15 residues. In DNA form, the CDR3 reads TGCGCCAGCAGTCTAGGCGGGGGGGCGCCGAATACGCAGTATTTT. Protein product: CASSLGGGAPNTQYF.

This clone has only a few counts. The chain uses TRBV6-1 and TRBJ2-1; the match to TRBD2 covers 14 bases. CDR1 and CDR2 (germline): MNHNS, SASEGT. The CDR3 covers 17 residues. J lost 6 bases, V lost 2 bases, and 6 bases had no gene match. The CDR3 nucleotides are TGTGCCAGCAGTGAACCGGGACTAGCGGGAGAGGGCAATGAGCAGTTCTTC. Translated: CASSEPGLAGEGNEQFF.

The chain uses TRBV4-2 and TRBJ1-4; tentatively, D is TRBD1 (5 bases). V gave up 1 base and J gave up 8 bases, with 14 bases separating them. CDR3 length: 15 residues. Germline assignment: CDR1 LGHNA and CDR2 YNFKEQ. As DNA, the CDR3 is TGTGCCAGCAGCCAAGTTGGGGGGGAAGGCGAAAAACTGTTTTTT. Translated: CASSQVGGEGEKLFF.

The rearrangement uses TRBV2 and TRBJ2-3, with D tentatively TRBD2 (5 bases). V was shortened by 6 bases and J by 2 bases, with 6 bases between the two germline ends. There are 12 residues in the CDR3. CDR1 and CDR2 (germline): SNHLY, FYNNEI. The CDR3 loop is CASRTNTDTQYF. As DNA, the CDR3 is TGTGCCAGCAGGACTAACACAGATACGCAGTATTTT.